This TCR beta chain was identified during a study of cytomegalovirus exposure and HLA in healthy donors. Study-level results: The study put 150 or so TCR beta chains on its list as cytomegalovirus-associated.

Concerning this clone: Its antigen is still unknown. At one end the junction does not follow the germline gene, possibly because of a read error.

The CDR3 contains 13 residues. CDR1 is SNHLY and CDR2 is FYNNEI in the germline V gene. With 60 Vbeta and 13 Jbeta primers, the PCR was carried out. Only in-frame clones appear in the TCRdb table, and some are missing; sequencing was by immunoSEQ multiplex PCR. The sample comprises around 150,000 clones, approximately 85% of which are singletons, and roughly 2.2% rests with the top ten. The sequencing sample was made of PBMCs. The chain recombines TRBV2 with TRBJ2-4; D is uncertain. This receptor was identified in a man between 18 and 29 years old in good health and CMV-seropositive. The CDR3 here is CASMRGFENSQYF. The CDR3 DNA reads as TGTGCCAGCATGCGTGGGTTTGAAAACAGTCAGTACTTC. The variable domain in full, completed from reference TRBV2 and TRBJ2-4, reads EPEVTQTPSHQVTQMGQEVILRCVPISNHLYFYWYRQILGQKVEFLVSFYNNEISEKSEIFDDQFSVERPDGSNFTLKIRSTKLEDSAMYFCASMRGFENSQYFGAGTRLSVL.